This T cell receptor beta chain is from a study of breast tumors, draining lymph nodes, adjacent tissues. Study-level points and caveats: That most tumor T cells come from lymph nodes remained unproven. Tumors had less TCR diversity than lymph nodes, more than nontumor tissue. Luminal-like breast cancer showed significantly higher tumor–nontumor repertoire similarity than basal-like. Data fit most tumor T cells coming from lymph node, expanding in tumor.

There are many counts of this clonotype. What it binds is unknown. TCRdb redid the calling of the multiplex PCR reads with MiXCR, one entry per CDR3 protein. This sample has over 150,000 distinct CDR3 sequences, with roughly a third found just once. Samples came from axillary lymph nodes draining the breast cancer. Trimming removed 4 bases at V and 5 bases at J, with 20 bases between. Germline loops: CDR1 SGHAT, CDR2 FQNNGV. The CDR3 is made up of 16 amino acids. This clonotype was obtained from a female donor with breast cancer. Some clones in this sample may be carry-over from other donors' samples. Sequencing was carried out using axillary lymph node tissue. This chain connects TRBV11-2 to TRBJ2-5; a weak D match, TRBD2 (7 bases). The CDR3: CASSSGGGPGGETQYF. CDR3 in DNA: TGTGCCAGCAGCTCGGGGGGCGGACCGGGCGGGGAGACCCAGTACTTC.